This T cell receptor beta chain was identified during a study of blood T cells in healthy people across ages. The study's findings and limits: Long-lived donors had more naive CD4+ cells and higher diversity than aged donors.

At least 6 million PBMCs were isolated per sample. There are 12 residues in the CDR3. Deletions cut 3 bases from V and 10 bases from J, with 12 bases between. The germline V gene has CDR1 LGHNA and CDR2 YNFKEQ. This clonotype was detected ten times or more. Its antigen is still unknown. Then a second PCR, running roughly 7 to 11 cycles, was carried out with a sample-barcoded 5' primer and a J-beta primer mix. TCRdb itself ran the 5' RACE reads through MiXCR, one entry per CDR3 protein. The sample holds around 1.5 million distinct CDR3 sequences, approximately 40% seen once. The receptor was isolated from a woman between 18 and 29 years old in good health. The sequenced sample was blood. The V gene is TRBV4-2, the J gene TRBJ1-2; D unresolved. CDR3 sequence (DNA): TGTGCCAGCAGCCAGGGGTACCAGACCTACACCTTC. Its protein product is CASSQGYQTYTF.